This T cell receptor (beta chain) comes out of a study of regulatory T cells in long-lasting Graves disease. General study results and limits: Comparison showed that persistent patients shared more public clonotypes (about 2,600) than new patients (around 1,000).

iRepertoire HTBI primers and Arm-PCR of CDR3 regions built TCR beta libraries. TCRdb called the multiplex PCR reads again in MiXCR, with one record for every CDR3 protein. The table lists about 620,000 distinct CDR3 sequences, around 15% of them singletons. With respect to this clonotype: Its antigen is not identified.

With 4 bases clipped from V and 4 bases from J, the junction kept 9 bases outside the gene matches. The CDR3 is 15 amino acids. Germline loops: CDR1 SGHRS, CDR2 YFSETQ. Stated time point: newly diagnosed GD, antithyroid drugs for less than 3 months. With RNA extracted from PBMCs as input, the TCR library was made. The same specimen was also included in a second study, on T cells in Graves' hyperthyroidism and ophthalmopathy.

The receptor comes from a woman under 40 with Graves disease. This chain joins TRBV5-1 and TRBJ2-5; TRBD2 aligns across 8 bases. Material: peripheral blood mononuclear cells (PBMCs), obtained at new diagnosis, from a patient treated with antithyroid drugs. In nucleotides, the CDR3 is TGCGCCAGCAGCCCCCGGGTAGCGGGAACAGAGACCCAGTACTTC. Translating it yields CASSPRVAGTETQYF.